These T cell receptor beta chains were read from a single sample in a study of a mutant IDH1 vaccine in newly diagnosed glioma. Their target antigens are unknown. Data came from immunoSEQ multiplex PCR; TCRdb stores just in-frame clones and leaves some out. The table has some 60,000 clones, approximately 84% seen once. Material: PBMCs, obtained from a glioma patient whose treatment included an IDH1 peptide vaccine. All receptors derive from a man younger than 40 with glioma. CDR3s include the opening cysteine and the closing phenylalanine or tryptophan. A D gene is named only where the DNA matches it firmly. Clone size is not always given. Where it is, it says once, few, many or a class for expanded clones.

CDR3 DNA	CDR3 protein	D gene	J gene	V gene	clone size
TGTGCCAGCAGCTTAACGGCGGGATCCTACAATGAGCAGTTCTTC	CASSLTAGSYNEQFF	.	TRBJ2-1	TRBV7-3	once
TGTGCCAGCAGCTTAGACAGAAACACTGAAGCTTTCTTT	CASSLDRNTEAFF	.	TRBJ1-1	TRBV7-2	.
TGTGCCAGCAGCTGGGGGACTGCCACAGATACGCAGTATTTT	CASSWGTATDTQYF	.	TRBJ2-3	TRBV11-1	.
TGTGCCAGCAGCCAAGGCATGACCTCTGGAAACACCATATATTTT	CASSQGMTSGNTIYF	.	TRBJ1-3	TRBV7-2	once
TGTGCCAGCAGTTCGCTACAGACCGTACTATATAATTCACCCCTCCACTTT	CASSSLQTVLYNSPLHF	.	TRBJ1-6	TRBV28	.
TGTGCCAGTAGTATATTAGGGACCTACGAGCAGTACTTC	CASSILGTYEQYF	.	TRBJ2-7	TRBV19	.
TGTGCCAGCAGTAACCCGGGACTCCCTTACGAGCAGTACTTC	CASSNPGLPYEQYF	.	TRBJ2-7	TRBV27	once
TGTGCCAGCAGCTTGGTGCGGGGGGTGACCCAAGAGACCCAGTACTTC	CASSLVRGVTQETQYF	TRBD2	TRBJ2-5	TRBV5-5	.
TGTGCCAGCAGCTCAGACAGGTGGAGCTCTGGAAACACCATATATTTT	CASSSDRWSSGNTIYF	.	TRBJ1-3	TRBV9	once
TGTGCCAGCAGCTTAGAAAAAAGTGAGCAGTTCTTC	CASSLEKSEQFF	.	TRBJ2-1	TRBV7-9	.
TGTGCCAGCAGCTCCAGGTACAATGAGCAGTTCTTC	CASSSRYNEQFF	.	TRBJ2-1	TRBV7-2	.
TGCAGCGTAGAGGAGGGGGCTTACGAGCAGTACTTC	CSVEEGAYEQYF	.	TRBJ2-7	TRBV29-1	.
TGTGCCAGCAGCGAGGGACGTGGCACTGAAGCTTTCTTT	CASSEGRGTEAFF	.	TRBJ1-1	TRBV13	.
TGCGCCAGCACCTCGGACAGGGGGCCAAACGAGCAGTACTTC	CASTSDRGPNEQYF	TRBD1	TRBJ2-7	TRBV4-1	.
TGTGCCAGCAGCCAGGAACAGGACTTAATCCGAAGGGTGTTTTTT	CASSQEQDLIRRVFF	.	TRBJ1-4	TRBV4-2	.
TGTGCCAGCAGCATAGCGGGGGGGCGGGAGACCCAGTACTTC	CASSIAGGRETQYF	TRBD2	TRBJ2-5	TRBV7-6	.
TGTGCCAGCAGCTTAGGGGGCAGGGACACTGAAGCTTTCTTT	CASSLGGRDTEAFF	.	TRBJ1-1	TRBV7-2	once
TGTGCCTGGAGTAACCCTTCGAGGGCGGGAGGCTATGGCTACACCTTC	CAWSNPSRAGGYGYTF	.	TRBJ1-2	TRBV30	few
TGTGCCAGTAGTGATAGGGGCTTGCACATTCAGTACTTC	CASSDRGLHIQYF	.	TRBJ2-4	TRBV19	few
TGTGCCAGCAGCCCCCTCCCTAGTATAGAGACCCAGTACTTC	CASSPLPSIETQYF	.	TRBJ2-5	TRBV7-2	.
TGTGCCAGCAGCCGAAGGGGGGGCTCTGGGGCCAACGTCCTGACTTTC	CASSRRGGSGANVLTF	.	TRBJ2-6	TRBV7-9	.
TGTGCCAGCAGTGAAGGGTCCCCCCCCAGCGGGGGGCAGTACTTC	CASSEGSPPSGGQYF	TRBD2	TRBJ2-7	TRBV2	.